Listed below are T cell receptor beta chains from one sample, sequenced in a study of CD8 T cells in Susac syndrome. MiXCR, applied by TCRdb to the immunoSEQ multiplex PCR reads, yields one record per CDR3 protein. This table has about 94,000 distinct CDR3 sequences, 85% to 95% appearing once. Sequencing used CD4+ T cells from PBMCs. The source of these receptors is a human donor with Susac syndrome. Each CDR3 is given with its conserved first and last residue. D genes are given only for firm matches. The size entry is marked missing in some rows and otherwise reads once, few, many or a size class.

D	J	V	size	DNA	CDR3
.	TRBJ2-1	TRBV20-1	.	TGCAGTGCTAGAGATCCCAGACAGGGACTGGGTGAGCAGTTCTTC	CSARDPRQGLGEQFF
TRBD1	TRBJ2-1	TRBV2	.	TGTGCCAGCTCCCGGGACAGGGGGTATGGCGAGCAGTTCTTC	CASSRDRGYGEQFF
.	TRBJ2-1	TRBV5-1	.	TGCGCCAGCAGCACGGACAGCTCCTACAATGAGCAGTTCTTC	CASSTDSSYNEQFF
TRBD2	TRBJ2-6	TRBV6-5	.	TGTGCCAGCAGTTCGGGTAGCGGGGGCCTCTCTGGGGCCAACGTCCTGACTTTC	CASSSGSGGLSGANVLTF
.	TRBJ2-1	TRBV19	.	TGTGCCAGTAACACAGGCTACAATGAGCAGTTCTTC	CASNTGYNEQFF
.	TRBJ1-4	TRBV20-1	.	TGCAGTGCCCGACCAAGTGGGGTCACAACTAATGAAAAACTGTTTTTT	CSARPSGVTTNEKLFF
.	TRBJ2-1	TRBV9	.	TGTGCCAGCAGCGTTGACCATGAGCAGTTCTTC	CASSVDHEQFF
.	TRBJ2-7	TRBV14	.	TGTGCCAGCAGCCACAGACGTATTCCCTCCTACGAGCAGTACTTC	CASSHRRIPSYEQYF
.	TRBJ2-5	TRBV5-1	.	TGCGCCAGCAGCCTCGGATCACAGGGAAAAGAGACCCAGTACTTC	CASSLGSQGKETQYF
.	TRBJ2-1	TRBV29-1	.	TGCAGCGTTTTGAGAGTCAGGGCATACAATGAGCAGTTCTTC	CSVLRVRAYNEQFF
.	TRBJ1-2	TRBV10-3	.	TGTGCCATCTCACAGGACAACTATGGCTACACCTTC	CAISQDNYGYTF
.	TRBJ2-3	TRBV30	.	TGTGCCTGGAGCTCCTTGGAAGATACGCAGTATTTT	CAWSSLEDTQYF
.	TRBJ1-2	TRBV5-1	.	TGCGCCAGCAGTGAGAACAGCGCTAACTATGGCTACACCTTC	CASSENSANYGYTF
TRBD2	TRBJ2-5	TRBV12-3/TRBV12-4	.	TGTGCCAGCGGGCCTAGCGGGGGGGGAGAGACCCAGTACTTC	CASGPSGGGETQYF
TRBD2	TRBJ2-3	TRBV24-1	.	TGTGCCACCAGTGGAAGCGGGACTCGACCTAGCACAGATACGCAGTATTTT	CATSGSGTRPSTDTQYF
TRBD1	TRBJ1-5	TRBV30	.	TGTGCCTGGAGCCCAAGGGACAGAGGGTCCCAGCATTTT	CAWSPRDRGSQHF
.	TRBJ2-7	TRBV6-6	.	TGTGCCAGCAGTCGAATCGCCCGGGACACAGAGCAGTACTTC	CASSRIARDTEQYF
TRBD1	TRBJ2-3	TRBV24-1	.	TGTGCCACCAGTGATTCCGAGACAGGGAGCACAGATACGCAGTATTTT	CATSDSETGSTDTQYF
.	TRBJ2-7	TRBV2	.	TGTGCCAGCAGAGGCATAACCGGGCCCTTGTACGAGCAGTACTTC	CASRGITGPLYEQYF
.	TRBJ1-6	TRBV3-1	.	TGTGCCAGCAGTCTTCTAGGTGGTTCACCCCTCCACTTT	CASSLLGGSPLHF
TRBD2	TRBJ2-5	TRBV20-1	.	TGCAGTGCTAGAGATCTTGGGGGGGGAGAGACCCAGTACTTC	CSARDLGGGETQYF
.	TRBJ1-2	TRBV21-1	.	TGTGCCAGCAGCCGACAGGTCCCCCGCTACACCTTC	CASSRQVPRYTF
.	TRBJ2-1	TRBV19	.	TGTGCCAGTAGTCTAGGACAAATAAGCGATGAGCAGTTCTTC	CASSLGQISDEQFF
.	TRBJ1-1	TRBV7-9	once	TGTGCCAGCAGGCACCCGGGACAGAACACTGAAGCTTTCTTT	CASRHPGQNTEAFF
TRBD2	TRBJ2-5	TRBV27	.	TGTGCCAGCAGTTTATACAGGCGGGGGGCCAATCAAGAGACCCAGTACTTC	CASSLYRRGANQETQYF
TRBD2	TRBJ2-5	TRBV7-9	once	TGTGCCAGCAGCTCACTGACTAGCGGGGAGACCCAGTACTTC	CASSSLTSGETQYF
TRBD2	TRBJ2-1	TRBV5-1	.	TGCGCCAGCAGCTTGGAAAGTGGAACTAGCGGGAGATACAATGAGCAGTTCTTC	CASSLESGTSGRYNEQFF
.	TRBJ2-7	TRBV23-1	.	TGCGCCAGCAGCCAGACAAAGTCCTACGAGCAGTACTTC	CASSQTKSYEQYF
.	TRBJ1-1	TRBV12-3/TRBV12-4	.	TGTGCCAGCAGTTCTCCCGGGGGATCGGTGAGAGCTTTCTTT	CASSSPGGSVRAFF
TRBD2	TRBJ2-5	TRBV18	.	TGTGCCAGCTCAACATTACCGGGACTAGCCAGCCAAGAGACCCAGTACTTC	CASSTLPGLASQETQYF
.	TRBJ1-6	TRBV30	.	TGTGCCTGGAGTGGCCCTCTTTTGGACGGGGAGTCACCCCTCCACTTT	CAWSGPLLDGESPLHF
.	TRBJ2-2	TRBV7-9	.	TGTGCCAGCACCCCAGGAGGAACCGGGGAGCTGTTTTTT	CASTPGGTGELFF
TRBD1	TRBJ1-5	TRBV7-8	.	TGTGCCAGCAGCGAGTTTCGGACAGGGAATCAGCCCCAGCATTTT	CASSEFRTGNQPQHF
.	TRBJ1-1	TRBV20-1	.	TGCAGTGCTAGAGAATCTGTGGGGGCGGCTGAAGCTTTCTTT	CSARESVGAAEAFF
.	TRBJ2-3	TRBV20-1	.	TGCAGTGCTAGGAAAGCGGGCGCGACAGATACGCAGTATTTT	CSARKAGATDTQYF
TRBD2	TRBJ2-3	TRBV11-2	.	TGTGCCAGCAGCGTCGACGCCCTAGCGGGGGGGCCCACAGATACGCAGTATTTT	CASSVDALAGGPTDTQYF
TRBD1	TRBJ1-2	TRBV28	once	TGTGCCAGCACCGACAGGGACGGCTACACCTTC	CASTDRDGYTF
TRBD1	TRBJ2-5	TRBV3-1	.	TGTGCCAGCAGCCAGGGGACAGGGGAGACCCAGTACTTC	CASSQGTGETQYF
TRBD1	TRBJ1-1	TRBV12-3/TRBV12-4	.	TGTGCCAGCAGCCCGACAGGGATTGGGACTGAAGCTTTCTTT	CASSPTGIGTEAFF
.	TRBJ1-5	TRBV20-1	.	TGCAGTGCTAGTCCCCCGGGCGCATGGGGACAGCCCCAGCATTTT	CSASPPGAWGQPQHF
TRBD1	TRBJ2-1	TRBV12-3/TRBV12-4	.	TGTGCCATCAACTCGGGACAGGGATTTGATGAGCAGTTCTTC	CAINSGQGFDEQFF
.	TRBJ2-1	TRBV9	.	TGTGCCAGCAGCGTAGGGACGCGTTACAATGAGCAGTTCTTC	CASSVGTRYNEQFF
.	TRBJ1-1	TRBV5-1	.	TGCGCCAGCAGCTTGGTTCAAGGCGGAGGTGAAGCTTTCTTT	CASSLVQGGGEAFF
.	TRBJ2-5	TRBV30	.	TGTGCCTGGAGTGAGGCAGTGGGTGAGACCCAGTACTTC	CAWSEAVGETQYF
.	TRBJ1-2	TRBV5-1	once	TGCGCCAGCAGCTCAGGGTTCGGGAACTATGGCTACACCTTC	CASSSGFGNYGYTF
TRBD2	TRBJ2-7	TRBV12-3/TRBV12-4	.	TGTGCCAGCAGGGGAGGGCCAGGGCGAGTCGAGCAGTACTTC	CASRGGPGRVEQYF